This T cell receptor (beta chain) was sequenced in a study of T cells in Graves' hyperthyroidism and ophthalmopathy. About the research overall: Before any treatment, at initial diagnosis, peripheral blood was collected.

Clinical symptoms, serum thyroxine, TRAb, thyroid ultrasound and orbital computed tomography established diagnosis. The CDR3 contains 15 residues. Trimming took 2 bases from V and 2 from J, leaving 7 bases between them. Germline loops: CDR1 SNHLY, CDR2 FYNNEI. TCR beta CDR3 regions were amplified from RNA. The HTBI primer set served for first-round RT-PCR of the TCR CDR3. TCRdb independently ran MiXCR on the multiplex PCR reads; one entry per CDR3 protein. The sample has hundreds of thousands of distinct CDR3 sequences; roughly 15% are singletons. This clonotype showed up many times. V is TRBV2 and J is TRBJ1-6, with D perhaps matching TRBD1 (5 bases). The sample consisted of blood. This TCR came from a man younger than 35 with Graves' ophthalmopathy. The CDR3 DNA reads TGTGCCAGCAGTGAAAGGGGCGCCTATAATTCACCCCTCCACTTT. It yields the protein CASSERGAYNSPLHF.